What follows are 5 T cell receptor beta chains derived from one specimen sequenced in a study of T cell responses to AZD1222 COVID-19 vaccine. Here immunoSEQ multiplex PCR was the method, and the copy in TCRdb shows in-frame clones only, minus some. Of around 120,000 clones listed, 84% were seen once; the top ten hold about 25%. The material sequenced was peripheral blood, taken 28 days after the second AZD1222 dose. All receptors derive from an adult who received the AZD1222 COVID-19 vaccine.

The rearrangement uses TRBV30 and TRBJ1-3, with 9 nucleotides matching TRBD1. The germline CDR1 and CDR2 sequences are GTSNPN and SVGIG (reference sequence). After removal of 3 bases from V and 0 bases from J, the junction contained 3 bases not matched to a gene. This CDR3 is 15 amino acids long. This CDR3 reads CAWRDRGFSGNTIYF. The CDR3 DNA sequence: TGTGCCTGGAGGGACAGGGGTTTCTCTGGAAACACCATATATTTT.

The table lists this clone with a count of one. The rearrangement links TRBV28 to TRBJ2-4; no clear D gene. The CDR3 covers 15 residues. Trimming pared 4 bases from V and 1 base from J, leaving 11 bases between. The germline V gene encodes CDR1 MDHEN and CDR2 SYDVKM. In DNA, the CDR3 is TGTGCCAGCAGTTCCTTGACACCCGCCAAAAACATTCAGTACTTC. Translation gives CASSSLTPAKNIQYF.

The chain couples TRBV5-1 to TRBJ2-1; the match to TRBD2 covers 9 bases. The CDR3 is 18 residues long. Losses at the gene ends were 0 bases for V and 0 bases for J; bases not matched to a gene: 7. The V gene's germline CDR1 is SGHRS and CDR2 YFSETQ. CDR3 bases: TGCGCCAGCAGCTTGGCCCTAGCGGGGCCAAGCTCCTACAATGAGCAGTTCTTC. It is translated as CASSLALAGPSSYNEQFF.

The chain carries TRBV19 and TRBJ1-5; no reliable D call. CDR3 size: 15 residues. V was pared by 3 bases and J by 4 bases, with 13 bases between. Per the germline V gene, CDR1 is LNHDA and CDR2 is SQIVND (reference sequence). CDR3 nucleotides: TGTGCCAGTAGTATGTTATCCCCGGAGAATCAGCCCCAGCATTTT. Amino acid sequence: CASSMLSPENQPQHF.

This chain connects TRBV7-8 to TRBJ2-3; unclear D gene. V lost 5 bases and J 2 bases, leaving 14 bases between the germline ends. From germline, CDR1 is SGHVS and CDR2 FQNEAQ. The CDR3 is 15 amino acids. The chain's CDR3 is CASSPGGTVTDTQYF. DNA for the CDR3: TGTGCCAGCAGCCCGGGCGGCACAGTCACAGATACGCAGTATTTT.